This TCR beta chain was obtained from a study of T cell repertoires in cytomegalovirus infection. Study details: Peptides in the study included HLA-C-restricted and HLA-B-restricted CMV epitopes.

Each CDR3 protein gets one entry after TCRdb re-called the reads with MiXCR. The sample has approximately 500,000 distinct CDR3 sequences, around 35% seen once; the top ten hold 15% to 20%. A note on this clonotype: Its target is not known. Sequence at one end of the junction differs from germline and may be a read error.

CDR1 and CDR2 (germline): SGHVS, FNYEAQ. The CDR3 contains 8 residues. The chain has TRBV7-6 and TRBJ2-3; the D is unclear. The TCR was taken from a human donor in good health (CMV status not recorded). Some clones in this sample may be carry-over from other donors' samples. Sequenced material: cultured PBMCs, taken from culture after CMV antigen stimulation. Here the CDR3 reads CYSDTQYF. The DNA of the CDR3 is TGCTACTCAGATACGCAGTATTTT.